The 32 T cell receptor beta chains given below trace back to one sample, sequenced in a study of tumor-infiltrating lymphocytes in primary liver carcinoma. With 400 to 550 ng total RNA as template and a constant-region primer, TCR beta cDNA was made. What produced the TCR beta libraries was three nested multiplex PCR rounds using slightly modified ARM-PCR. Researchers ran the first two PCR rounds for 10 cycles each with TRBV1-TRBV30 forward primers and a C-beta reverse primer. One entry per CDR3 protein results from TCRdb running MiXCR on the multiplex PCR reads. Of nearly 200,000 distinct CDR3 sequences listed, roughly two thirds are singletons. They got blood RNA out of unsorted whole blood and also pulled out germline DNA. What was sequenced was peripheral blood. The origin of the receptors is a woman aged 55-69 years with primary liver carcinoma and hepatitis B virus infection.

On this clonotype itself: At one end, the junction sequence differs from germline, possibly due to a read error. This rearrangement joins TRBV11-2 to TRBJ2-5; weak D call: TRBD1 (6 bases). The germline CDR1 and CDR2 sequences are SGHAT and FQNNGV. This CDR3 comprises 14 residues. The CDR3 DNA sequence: TGTGCCAGCAGCGACAGGTTACTACAAGAGACCCCGTACTTC. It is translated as CASSDRLLQETPYF.

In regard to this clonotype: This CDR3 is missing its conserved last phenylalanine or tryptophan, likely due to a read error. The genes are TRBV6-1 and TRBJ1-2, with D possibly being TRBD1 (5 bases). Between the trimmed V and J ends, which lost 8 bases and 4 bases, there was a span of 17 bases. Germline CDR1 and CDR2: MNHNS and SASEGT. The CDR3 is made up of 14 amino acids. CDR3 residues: CASGQKTATYGYTL. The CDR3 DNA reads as TGTGCCAGCGGTCAAAAGACAGCGACCTATGGCTACACCCTC.

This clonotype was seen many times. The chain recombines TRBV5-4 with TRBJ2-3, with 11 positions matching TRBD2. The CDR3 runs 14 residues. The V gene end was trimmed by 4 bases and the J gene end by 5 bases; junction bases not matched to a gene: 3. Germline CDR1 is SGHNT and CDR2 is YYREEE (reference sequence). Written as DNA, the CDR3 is TGTGCCAGCAGCATAGCGGGAGGGGGAGATACGCAGTATTTT. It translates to CASSIAGGGDTQYF.

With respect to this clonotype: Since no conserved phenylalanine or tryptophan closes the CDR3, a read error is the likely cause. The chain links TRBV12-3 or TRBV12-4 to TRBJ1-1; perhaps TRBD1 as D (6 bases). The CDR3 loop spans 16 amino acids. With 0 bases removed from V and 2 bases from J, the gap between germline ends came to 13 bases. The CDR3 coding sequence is TGTGCCAGCAGTTTAGCGGGGGGGGCGCCTAACACTGAAGCTTTCTCT. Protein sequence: CASSLAGGAPNTEAFS.

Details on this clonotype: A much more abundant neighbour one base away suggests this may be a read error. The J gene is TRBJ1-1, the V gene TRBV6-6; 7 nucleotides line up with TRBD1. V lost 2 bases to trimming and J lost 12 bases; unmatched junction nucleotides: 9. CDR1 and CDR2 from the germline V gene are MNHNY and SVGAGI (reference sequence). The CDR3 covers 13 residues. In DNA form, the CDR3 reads TGTGCCAGCAGTTACACCCCGACAGGGTCAACTTTCTTT. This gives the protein CASSYTPTGSTFF.

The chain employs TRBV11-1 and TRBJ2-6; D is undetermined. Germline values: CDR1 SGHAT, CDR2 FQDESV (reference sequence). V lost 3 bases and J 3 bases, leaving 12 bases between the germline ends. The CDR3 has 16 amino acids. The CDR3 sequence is CASSFTADLGANVLTF. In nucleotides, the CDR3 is TGTGCCAGCAGCTTCACGGCGGACCTTGGGGCCAACGTCCTGACTTTC.

CDR3 loop: CATSVKVAGVADTQYF. As DNA, the CDR3 is TGTGCCACCAGTGTCAAGGTGGCGGGAGTAGCAGATACGCAGTATTTT. The chain joins TRBV24-1 to TRBJ2-3; 7 positions agree with TRBD2. This CDR3 spans 16 amino acids. Trimming at V came to 5 bases and at J to 4 bases, leaving 11 bases not matched to a gene. CDR1 and CDR2 from the germline V gene are KGHDR and SFDVKD.

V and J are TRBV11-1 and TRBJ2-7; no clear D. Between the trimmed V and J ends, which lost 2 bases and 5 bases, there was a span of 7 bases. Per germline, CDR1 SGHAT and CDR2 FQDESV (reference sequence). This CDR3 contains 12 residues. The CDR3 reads CASSLIGHEQYF. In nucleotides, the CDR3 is TGTGCCAGCAGCTTAATAGGGCACGAGCAGTACTTC.

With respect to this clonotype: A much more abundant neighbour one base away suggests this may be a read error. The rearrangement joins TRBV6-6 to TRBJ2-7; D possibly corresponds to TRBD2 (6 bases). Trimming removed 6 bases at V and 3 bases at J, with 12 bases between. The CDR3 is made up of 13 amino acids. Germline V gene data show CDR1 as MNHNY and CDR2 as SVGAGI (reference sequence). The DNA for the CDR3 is TGTGCCAGCAGATACGGGGAGGTCTACGAGCAGTACTTC. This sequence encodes CASRYGEVYEQYF.

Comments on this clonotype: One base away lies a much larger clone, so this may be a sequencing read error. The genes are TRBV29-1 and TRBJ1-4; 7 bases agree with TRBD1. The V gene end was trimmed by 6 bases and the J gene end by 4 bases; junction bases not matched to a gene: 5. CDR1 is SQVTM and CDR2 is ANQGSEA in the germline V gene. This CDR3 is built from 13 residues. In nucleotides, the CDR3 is TGCAGCGTCAAGGACAGGTTTAATGAAAAACTGTTTTTT. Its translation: CSVKDRFNEKLFF.

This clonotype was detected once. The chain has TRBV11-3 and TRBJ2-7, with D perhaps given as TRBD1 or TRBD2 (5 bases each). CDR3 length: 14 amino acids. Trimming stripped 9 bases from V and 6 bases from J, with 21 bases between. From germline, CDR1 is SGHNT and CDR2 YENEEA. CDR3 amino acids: CASTLRQRAGEQYF. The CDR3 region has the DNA TGTGCCAGTACCTTGAGACAGAGGGCAGGCGAGCAGTACTTC.

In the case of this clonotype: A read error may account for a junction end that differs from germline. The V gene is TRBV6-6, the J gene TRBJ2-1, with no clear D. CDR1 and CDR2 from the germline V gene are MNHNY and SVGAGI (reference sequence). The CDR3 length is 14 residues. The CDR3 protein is CVSMVDFIIHEQFF. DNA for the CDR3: TGTGTCAGCATGGTAGACTTCATAATCCATGAGCAGTTCTTC.

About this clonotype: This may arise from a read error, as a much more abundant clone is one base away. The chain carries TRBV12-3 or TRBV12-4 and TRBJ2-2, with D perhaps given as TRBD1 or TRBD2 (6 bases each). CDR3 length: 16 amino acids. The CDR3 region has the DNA TGTGCCAGCGGTTTAACGGGAGCAGGGGAGGCCGGGGAGCTGTTTTTT. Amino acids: CASGLTGAGEAGELFF.

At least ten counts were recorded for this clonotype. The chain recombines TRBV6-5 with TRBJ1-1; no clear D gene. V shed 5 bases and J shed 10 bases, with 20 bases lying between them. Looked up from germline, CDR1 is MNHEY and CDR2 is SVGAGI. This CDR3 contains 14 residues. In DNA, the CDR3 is TGTGCCAGCAGTCGCCTTACCAGACAAGGCACAGCTTTCTTT. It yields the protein CASSRLTRQGTAFF.

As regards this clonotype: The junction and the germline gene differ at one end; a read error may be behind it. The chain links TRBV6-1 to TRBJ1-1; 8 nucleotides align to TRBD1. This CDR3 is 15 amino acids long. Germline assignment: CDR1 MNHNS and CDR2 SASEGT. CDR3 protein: CARFRTGKGNTETFF. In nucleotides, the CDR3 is TGTGCCAGGTTTAGGACAGGGAAGGGGAACACTGAAACTTTCTTT.

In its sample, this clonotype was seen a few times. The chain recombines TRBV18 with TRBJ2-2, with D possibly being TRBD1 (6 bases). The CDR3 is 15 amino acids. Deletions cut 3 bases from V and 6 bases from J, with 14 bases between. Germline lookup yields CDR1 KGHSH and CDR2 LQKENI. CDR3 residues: CASSPQTQGPGELFF. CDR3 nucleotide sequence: TGTGCCAGCTCACCGCAAACACAGGGACCCGGGGAGCTGTTTTTT.

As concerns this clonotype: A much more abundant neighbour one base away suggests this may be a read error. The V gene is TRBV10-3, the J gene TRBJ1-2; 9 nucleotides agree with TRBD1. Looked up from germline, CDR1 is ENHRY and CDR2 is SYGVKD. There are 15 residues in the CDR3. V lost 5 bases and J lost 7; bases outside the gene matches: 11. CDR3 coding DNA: TGTGCCATCAGTCCGTTCCTCAGGACAGGGGTTGGCTACACCTTC. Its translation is CAISPFLRTGVGYTF.

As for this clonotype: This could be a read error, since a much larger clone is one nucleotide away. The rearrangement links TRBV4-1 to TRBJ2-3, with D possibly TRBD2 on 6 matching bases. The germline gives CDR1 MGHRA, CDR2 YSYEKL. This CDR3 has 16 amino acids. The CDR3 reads CASSRSPAGSTDMQYF. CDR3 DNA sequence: TGCGCCAGCAGCCGAAGTCCAGCGGGCAGCACAGATATGCAGTATTTT.

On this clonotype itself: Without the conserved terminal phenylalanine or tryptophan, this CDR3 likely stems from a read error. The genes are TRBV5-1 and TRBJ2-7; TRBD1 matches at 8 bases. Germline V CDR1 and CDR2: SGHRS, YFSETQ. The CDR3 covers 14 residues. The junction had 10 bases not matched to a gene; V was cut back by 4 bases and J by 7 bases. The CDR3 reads CASSAGQADREQYL. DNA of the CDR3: TGCGCCAGCAGCGCGGGACAGGCTGATAGGGAGCAGTACCTC.

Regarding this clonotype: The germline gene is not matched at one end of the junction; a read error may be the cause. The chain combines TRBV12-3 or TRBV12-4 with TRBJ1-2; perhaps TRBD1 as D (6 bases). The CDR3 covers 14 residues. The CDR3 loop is CASSLAWDNYGHTF. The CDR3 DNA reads TGTGCCAGCAGTTTAGCATGGGACAACTATGGCCACACCTTC.

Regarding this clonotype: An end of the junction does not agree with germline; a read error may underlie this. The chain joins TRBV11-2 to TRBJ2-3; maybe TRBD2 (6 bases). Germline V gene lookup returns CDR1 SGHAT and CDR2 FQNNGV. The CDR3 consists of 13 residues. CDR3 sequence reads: CASSSGVADRQYF. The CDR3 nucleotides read TGTGCCAGCAGTTCGGGGGTAGCAGATAGGCAGTATTTT.

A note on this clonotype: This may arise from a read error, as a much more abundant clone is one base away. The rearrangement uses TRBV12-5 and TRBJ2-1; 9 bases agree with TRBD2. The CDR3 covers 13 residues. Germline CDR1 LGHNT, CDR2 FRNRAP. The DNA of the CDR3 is TGTGCTATTGGTCCCACTAGCGGGAATGAGCAGTTCTTC. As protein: CAIGPTSGNEQFF.

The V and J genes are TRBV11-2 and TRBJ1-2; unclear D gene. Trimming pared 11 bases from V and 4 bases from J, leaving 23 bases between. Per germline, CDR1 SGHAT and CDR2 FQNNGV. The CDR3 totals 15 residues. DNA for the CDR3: TGTGCCGGTAGCTTAAGCCCCCTGGTTAGCTATGGCTACACCTTC. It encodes CAGSLSPLVSYGYTF. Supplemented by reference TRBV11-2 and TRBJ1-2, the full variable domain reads EAGVAQSPRYKIIEKRQSVAFWCNPISGHATLYWYQQILGQGPKLLIQFQNNGVVDDSQLPKDRFSAERLKGVDSTLKIQPAKLEDSAVYLCAGSLSPLVSYGYTFGSGTRLTVV.

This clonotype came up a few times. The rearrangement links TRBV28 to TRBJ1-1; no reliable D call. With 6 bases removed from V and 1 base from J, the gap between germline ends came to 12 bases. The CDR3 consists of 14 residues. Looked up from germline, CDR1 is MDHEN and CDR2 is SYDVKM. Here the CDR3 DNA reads TGTGCCAGCAGCCGCAGGCTACCGAACACTGAAGCTTTCTTT. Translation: CASSRRLPNTEAFF.

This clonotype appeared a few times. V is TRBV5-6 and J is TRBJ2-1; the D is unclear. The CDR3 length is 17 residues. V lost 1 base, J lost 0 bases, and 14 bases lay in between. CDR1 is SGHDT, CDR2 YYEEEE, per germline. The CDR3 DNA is TGTGCCAGCAGCTTGAGGCTGGCGGCAATCTCCTACAATGAGCAGTTCTTC. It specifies CASSLRLAAISYNEQFF.

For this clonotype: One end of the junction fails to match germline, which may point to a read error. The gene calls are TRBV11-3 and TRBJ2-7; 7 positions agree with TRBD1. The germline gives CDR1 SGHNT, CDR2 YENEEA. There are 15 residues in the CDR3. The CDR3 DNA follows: TGTGGCAGCAGCTTAGTTGGGACAGCTAACTACGAGCAGTACTTC. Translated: CGSSLVGTANYEQYF.

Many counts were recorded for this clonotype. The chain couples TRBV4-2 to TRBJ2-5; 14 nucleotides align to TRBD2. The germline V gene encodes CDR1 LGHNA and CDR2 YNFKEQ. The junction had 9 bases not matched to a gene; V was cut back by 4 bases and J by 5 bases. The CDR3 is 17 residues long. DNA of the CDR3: TGTGCCAGCAGCCTCCTCGGACTAGCGGGAGGTCTTGAGACCCAGTACTTC. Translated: CASSLLGLAGGLETQYF.

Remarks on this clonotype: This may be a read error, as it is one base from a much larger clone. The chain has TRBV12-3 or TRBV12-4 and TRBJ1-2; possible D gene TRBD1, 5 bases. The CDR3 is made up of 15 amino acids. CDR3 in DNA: TGTGGCAGCAGTCCCCTAGACAGCGGCCTTTATGGCTACACCTTC. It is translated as CGSSPLDSGLYGYTF.

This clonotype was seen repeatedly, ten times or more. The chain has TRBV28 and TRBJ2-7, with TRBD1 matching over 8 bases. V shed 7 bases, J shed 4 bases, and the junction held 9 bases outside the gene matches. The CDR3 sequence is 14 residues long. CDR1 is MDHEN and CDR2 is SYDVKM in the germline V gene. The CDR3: CASTVQGAGYEQYF. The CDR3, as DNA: TGTGCCAGCACGGTGCAGGGGGCGGGGTACGAGCAGTACTTC.

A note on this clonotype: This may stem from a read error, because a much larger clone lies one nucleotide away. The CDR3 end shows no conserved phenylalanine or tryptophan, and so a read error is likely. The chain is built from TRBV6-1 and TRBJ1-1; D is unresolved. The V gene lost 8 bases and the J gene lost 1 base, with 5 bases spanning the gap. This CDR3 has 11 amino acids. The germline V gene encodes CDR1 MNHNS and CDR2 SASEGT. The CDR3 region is CASVRNTEAFI. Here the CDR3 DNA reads TGTGCCAGCGTAAGGAACACTGAAGCTTTCATT.

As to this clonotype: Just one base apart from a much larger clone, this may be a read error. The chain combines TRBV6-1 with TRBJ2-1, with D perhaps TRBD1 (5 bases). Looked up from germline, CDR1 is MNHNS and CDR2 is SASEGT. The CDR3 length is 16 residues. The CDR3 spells CVSCQGQPGSYNEQFF. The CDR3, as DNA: TGTGTCAGCTGTCAGGGTCAACCCGGCTCCTACAATGAGCAGTTCTTC.

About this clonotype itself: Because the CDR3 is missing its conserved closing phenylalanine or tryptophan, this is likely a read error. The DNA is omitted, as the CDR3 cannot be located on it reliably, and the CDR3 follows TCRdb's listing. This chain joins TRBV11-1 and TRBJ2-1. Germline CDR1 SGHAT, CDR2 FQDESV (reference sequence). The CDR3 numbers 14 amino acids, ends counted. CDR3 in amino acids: CASWSGSSYNEHFS.